What follows is one T cell receptor (beta chain) and its context. These data originate in a study of blood T cell repertoires in COVID-19. The overall study: Sources were T cells, B-cell-depleted T cells, or PBMCs; the material itself was cDNA or gDNA.

Trimming took 1 base from V and 6 from J; bases not matched to a gene: 4. The CDR3 runs 14 residues. Germline values: CDR1 MNHEY, CDR2 SVGEGT. Methods used by the authors: For nucleated cells, counts were estimated from reference gene primer amplification. Sequenced by immunoSEQ multiplex PCR; TCRdb stores in-frame clones only, minus some. The V and J calls and clone size were taken over from that table, and D and trimming were inferred from the DNA. The table records more than 90,000 clones, approximately 87% of them present only once. The V call is TRBV6-2 or TRBV6-3, the J call TRBJ1-2; 8 positions agree with TRBD1. The source material was peripheral blood. The receptor was derived from a man between 65 and 79 years old who had recovered from COVID-19. The CDR3 DNA is TGTGCCAGCAGTTACTTGCAGGGGGCGGATGGCTACACCTTC. Protein: CASSYLQGADGYTF.